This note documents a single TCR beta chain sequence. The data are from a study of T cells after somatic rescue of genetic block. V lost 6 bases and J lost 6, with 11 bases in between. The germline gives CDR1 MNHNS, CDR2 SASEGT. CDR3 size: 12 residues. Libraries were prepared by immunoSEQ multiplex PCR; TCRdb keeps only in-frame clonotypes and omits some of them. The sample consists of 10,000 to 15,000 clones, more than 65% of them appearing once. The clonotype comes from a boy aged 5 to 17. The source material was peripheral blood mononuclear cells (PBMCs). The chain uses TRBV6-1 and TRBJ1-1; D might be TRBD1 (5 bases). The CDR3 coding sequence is TGTGCCAGCAGCAGGGTTTTGGCTGAAGCTTTCTTT. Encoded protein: CASSRVLAEAFF.